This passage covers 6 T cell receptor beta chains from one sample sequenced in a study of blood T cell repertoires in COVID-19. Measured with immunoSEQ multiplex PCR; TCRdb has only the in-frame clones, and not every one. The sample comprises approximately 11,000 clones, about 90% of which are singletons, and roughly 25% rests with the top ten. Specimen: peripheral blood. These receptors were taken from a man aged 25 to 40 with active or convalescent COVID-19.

CDR3 nucleotides: TGTGCCAGCAGCGTAGATCTATGGGGCGACCCTGAAGCTTTCTTT. Translated: CASSVDLWGDPEAFF. The chain links TRBV9 to TRBJ1-1, with D possibly TRBD1 on 5 matching bases. Trimming removed 0 bases at V and 6 bases at J, with 15 bases between. Germline V gene sequence: CDR1 SGDLS, CDR2 YYNGEE. The CDR3 length is 15 residues.

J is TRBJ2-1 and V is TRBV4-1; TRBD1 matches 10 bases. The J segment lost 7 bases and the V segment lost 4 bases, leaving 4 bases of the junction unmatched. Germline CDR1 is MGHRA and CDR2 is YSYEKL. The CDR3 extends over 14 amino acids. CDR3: CASSPLDRGNEQFF. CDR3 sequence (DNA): TGCGCCAGCAGCCCCTTGGACAGGGGGAATGAGCAGTTCTTC.

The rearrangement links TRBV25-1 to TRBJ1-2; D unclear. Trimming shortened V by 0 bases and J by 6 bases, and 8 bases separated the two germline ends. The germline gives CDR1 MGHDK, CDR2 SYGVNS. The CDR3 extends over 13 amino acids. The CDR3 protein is CASSEYTGHGYTF. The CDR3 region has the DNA TGTGCCAGCAGTGAATACACTGGGCATGGCTACACCTTC.

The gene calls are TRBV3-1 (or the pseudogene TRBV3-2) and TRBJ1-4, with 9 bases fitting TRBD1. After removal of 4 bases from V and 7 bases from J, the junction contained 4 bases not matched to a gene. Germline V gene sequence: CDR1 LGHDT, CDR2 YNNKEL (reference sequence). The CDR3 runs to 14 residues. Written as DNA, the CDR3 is TGTGCCAGCAGCCCGACAGGGGGAATTGAAAAACTGTTTTTT. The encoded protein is CASSPTGGIEKLFF.

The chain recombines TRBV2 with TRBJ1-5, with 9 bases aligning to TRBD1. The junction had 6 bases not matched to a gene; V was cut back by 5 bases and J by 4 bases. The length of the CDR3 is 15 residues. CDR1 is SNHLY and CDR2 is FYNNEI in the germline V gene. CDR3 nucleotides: TGTGCCAGCAGTTCTACCGGGACAGGGAATCAGCCCCAGCATTTT. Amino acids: CASSSTGTGNQPQHF. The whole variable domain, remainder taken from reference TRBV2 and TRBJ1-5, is EPEVTQTPSHQVTQMGQEVILRCVPISNHLYFYWYRQILGQKVEFLVSFYNNEISEKSEIFDDQFSVERPDGSNFTLKIRSTKLEDSAMYFCASSSTGTGNQPQHFGDGTRLSIL.

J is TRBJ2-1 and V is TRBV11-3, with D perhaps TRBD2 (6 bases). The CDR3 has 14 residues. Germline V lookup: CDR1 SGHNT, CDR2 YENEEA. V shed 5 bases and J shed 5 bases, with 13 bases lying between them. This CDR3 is CASSELALDNEQFF. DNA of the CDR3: TGTGCCAGCAGCGAACTAGCCCTTGACAATGAGCAGTTCTTC.